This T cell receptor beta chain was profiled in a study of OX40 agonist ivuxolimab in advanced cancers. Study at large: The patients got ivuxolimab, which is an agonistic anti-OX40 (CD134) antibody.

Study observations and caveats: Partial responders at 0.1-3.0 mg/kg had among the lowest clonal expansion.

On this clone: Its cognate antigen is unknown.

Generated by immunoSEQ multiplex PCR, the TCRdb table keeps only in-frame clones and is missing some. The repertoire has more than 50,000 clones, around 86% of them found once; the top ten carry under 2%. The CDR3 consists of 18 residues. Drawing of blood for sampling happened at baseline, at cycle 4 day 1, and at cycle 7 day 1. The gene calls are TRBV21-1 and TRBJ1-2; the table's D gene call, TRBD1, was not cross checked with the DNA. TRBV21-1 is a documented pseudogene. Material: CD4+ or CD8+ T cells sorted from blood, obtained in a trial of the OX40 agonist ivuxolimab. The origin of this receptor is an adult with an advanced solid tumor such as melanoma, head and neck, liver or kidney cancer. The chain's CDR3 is CASSSRTGLPRGDYGYTF. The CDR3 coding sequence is TGTGCCAGCAGCTCTCGGACAGGGCTACCGCGAGGGGACTATGGCTACACCTTC.